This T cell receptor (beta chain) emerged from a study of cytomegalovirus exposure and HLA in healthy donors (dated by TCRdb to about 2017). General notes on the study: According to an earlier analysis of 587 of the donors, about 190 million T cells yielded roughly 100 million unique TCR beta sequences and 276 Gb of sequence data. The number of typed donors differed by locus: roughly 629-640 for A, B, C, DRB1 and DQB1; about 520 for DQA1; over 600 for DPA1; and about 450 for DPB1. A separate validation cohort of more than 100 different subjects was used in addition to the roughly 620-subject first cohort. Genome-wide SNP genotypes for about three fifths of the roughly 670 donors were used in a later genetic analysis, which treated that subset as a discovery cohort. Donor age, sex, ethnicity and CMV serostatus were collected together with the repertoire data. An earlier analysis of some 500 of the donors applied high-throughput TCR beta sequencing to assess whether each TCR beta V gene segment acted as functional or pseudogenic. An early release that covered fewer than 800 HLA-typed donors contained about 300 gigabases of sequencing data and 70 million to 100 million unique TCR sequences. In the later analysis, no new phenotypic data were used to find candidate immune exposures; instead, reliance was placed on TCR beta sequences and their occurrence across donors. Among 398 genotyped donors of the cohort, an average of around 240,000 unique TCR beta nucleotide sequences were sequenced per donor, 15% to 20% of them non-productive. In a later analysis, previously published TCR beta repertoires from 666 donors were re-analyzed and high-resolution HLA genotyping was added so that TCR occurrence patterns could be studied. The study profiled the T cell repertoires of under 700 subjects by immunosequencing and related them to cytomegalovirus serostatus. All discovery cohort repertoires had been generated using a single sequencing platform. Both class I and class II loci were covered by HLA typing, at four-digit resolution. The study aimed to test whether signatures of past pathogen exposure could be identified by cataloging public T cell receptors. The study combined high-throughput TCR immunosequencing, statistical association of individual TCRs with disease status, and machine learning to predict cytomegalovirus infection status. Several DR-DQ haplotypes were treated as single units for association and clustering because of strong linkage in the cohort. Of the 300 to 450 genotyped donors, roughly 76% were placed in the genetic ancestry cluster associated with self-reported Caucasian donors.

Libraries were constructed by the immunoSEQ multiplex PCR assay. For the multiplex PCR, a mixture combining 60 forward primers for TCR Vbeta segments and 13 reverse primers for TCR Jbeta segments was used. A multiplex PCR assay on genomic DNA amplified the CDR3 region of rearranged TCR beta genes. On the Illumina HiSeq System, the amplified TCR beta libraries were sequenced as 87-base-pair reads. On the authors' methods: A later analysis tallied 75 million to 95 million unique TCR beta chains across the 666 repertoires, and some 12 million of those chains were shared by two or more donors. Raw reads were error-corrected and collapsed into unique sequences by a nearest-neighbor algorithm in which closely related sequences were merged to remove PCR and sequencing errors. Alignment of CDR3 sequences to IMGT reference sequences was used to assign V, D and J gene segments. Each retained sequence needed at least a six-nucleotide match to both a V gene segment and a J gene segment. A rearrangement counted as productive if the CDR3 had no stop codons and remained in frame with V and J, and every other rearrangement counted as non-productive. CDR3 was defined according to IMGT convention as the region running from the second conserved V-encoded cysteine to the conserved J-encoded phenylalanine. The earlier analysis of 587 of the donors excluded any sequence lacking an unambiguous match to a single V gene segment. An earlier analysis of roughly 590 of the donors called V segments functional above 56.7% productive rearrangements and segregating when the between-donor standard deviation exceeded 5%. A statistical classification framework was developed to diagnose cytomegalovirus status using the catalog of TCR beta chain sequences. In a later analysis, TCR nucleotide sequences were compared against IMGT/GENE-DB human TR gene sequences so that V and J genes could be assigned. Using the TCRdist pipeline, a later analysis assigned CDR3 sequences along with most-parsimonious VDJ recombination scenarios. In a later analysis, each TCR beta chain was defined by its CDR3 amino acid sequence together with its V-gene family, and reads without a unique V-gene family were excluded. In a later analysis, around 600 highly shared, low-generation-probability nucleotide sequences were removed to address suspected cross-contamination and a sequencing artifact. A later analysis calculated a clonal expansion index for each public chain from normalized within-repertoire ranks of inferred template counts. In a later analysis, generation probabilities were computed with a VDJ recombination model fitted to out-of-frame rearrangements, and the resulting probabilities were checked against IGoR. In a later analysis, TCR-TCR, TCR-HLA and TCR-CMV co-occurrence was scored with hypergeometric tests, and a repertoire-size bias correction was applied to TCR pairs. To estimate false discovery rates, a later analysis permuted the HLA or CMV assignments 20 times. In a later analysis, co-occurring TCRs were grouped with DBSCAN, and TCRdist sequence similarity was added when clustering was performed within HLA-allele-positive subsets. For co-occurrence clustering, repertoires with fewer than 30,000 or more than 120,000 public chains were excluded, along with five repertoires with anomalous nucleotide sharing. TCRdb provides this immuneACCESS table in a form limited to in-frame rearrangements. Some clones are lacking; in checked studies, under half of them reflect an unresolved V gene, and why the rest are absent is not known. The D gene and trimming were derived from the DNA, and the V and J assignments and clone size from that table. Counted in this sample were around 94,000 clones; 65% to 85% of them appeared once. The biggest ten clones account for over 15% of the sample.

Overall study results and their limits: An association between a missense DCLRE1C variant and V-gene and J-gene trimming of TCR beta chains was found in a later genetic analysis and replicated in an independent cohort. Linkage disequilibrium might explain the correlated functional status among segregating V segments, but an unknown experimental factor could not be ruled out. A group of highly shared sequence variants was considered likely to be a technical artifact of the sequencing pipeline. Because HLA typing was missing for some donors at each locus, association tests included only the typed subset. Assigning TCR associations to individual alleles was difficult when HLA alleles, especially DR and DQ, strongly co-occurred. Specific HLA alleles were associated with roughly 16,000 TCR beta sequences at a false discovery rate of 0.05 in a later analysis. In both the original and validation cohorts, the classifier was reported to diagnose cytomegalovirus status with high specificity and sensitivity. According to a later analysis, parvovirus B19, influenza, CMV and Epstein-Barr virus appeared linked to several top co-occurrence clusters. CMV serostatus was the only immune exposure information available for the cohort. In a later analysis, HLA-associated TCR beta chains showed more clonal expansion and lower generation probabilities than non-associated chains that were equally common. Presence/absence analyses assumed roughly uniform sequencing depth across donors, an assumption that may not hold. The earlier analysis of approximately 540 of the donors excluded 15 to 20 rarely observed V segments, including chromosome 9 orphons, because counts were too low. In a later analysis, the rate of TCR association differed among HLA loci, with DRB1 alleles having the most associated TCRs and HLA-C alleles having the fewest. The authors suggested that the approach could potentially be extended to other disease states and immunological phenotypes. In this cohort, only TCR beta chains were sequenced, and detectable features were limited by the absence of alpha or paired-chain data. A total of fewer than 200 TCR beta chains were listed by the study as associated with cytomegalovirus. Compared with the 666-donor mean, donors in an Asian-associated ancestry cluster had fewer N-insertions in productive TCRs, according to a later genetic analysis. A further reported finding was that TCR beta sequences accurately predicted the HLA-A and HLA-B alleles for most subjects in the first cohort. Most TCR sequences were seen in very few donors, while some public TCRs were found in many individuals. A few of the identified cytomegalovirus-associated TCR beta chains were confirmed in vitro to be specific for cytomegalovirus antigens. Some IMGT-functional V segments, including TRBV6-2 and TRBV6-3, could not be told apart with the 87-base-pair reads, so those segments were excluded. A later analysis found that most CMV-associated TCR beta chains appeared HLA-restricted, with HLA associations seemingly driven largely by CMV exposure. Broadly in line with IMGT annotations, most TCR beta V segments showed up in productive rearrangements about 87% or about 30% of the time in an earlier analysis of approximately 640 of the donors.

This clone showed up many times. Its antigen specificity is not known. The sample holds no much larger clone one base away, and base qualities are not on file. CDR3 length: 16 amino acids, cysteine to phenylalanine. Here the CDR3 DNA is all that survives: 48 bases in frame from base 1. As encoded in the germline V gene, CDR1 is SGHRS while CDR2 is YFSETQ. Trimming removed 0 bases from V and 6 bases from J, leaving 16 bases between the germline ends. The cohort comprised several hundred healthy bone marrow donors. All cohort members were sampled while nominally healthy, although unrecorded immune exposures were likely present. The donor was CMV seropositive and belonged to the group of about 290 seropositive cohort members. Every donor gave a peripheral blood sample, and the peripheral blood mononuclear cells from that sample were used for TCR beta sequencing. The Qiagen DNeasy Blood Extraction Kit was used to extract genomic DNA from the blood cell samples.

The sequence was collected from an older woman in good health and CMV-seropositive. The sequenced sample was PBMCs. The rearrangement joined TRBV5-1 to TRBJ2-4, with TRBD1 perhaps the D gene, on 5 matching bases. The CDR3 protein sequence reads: CASSLAGLGRGNIQYF. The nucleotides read TGCGCCAGCAGCTTGGCCGGGCTAGGAAGGGGAAACATTCAGTACTTC.